The next 26 T cell receptor beta chains were all read from a single sample in a study of blood T cell repertoires in COVID-19 (dated by TCRdb to 2018 to 2021). Library construction relied on the immunoSEQ multiplex PCR assay. Drawn from immuneACCESS, this table holds only the in-frame rearrangements with V and J called that TCRdb kept. Clones are partly lost; checked studies trace under half to an unresolved V gene and leave the rest unexplained. The sample profile shows around 700,000 clones; around 89% of them were found once. Under 0.3% of the sample belongs to the ten largest clones. Material for sequencing was peripheral blood. The receptors were sampled from a woman between 18 and 29 years old with acute or convalescent COVID-19.

The rearrangement joins TRBV6-5 to TRBJ1-1; possibly TRBD1 for D (5 bases). V lost 1 base, J lost 0 bases, and 9 bases lay in between. Germline V gives CDR1 MNHEY, CDR2 SVGAGI. This CDR3 is 15 amino acids long. The CDR3 DNA sequence: TGTGCCAGCAGTTACTTTAGACAGTTGAACACTGAAGCTTTCTTT. Translation gives CASSYFRQLNTEAFF.

The V gene is TRBV25-1, the J gene TRBJ1-4; 7 positions match TRBD1. Germline V gene sequence: CDR1 MGHDK, CDR2 SYGVNS. The CDR3 sequence is 15 residues long. J was trimmed by 5 bases and V by 1 base; bases with no gene match: 4. CDR3 residues: CASSESTGVNEKLFF. The CDR3, as DNA: TGTGCCAGCAGTGAATCCACAGGGGTAAATGAAAAACTGTTTTTT.

The V gene is TRBV7-8, the J gene TRBJ2-3; tentatively, D is TRBD2 (5 bases). This CDR3 is built from 18 residues. CDR1 is SGHVS, CDR2 FQNEAQ, per germline. V was cut by 3 bases and J by 0 bases, with 19 bases left in between. The CDR3 spells CASSFTLELERSTDTQYF. CDR3 coding DNA: TGTGCCAGCAGCTTCACCCTAGAACTCGAGCGGAGCACAGATACGCAGTATTTT.

The chain employs TRBV3-1 (or the pseudogene TRBV3-2) and TRBJ1-1, with a possible D match to TRBD1 (5 bases). The CDR3 is 13 residues long. V lost 2 bases, J lost 7 bases, and 11 bases lay in between. CDR1 LGHDT and CDR2 YNNKEL come from the germline V gene (reference sequence). For the CDR3, the DNA is TGTGCCAGCAGCCAATCACGCGGGGGTGAAGCTTTCTTT. Translated, it gives CASSQSRGGEAFF.

The J gene is TRBJ1-4, the V gene TRBV5-5; TRBD1 matches 10 bases. With V trimmed by 5 bases and J by 7 bases, 8 bases remained unmatched. Germline CDR1 SGHKS, CDR2 YYEKEE (reference sequence). The CDR3 totals 15 residues. CDR3 sequence: CASRLRQGAGEKLFF. The CDR3 DNA follows: TGTGCCAGCAGACTCAGACAGGGGGCGGGTGAAAAACTGTTTTTT. Full variable domain (outside the CDR3, taken from reference TRBV5-5 and TRBJ1-4): DAGVTQSPTHLIKTRGQQVTLRCSPISGHKSVSWYQQVLGQGPQFIFQYYEKEERGRGNFPDRFSARQFPNYSSELNVNALLLGDSALYLCASRLRQGAGEKLFFGSGTQLSVL.

This chain connects TRBV6-5 to TRBJ2-7, with 7 bases identical to TRBD1. The germline V gene encodes CDR1 MNHEY and CDR2 SVGAGI. Trimming removed 7 bases from V and 3 bases from J; junction bases left unmatched: 6. The CDR3 is made up of 13 amino acids. Here the CDR3 reads CASKRQGIYEQYF. CDR3 nucleotide sequence: TGTGCCAGCAAGAGACAGGGAATCTACGAGCAGTACTTC.

In its sample, this clone was seen a few times. This sequence joins TRBV7-9 and TRBJ2-6, with no clear D. The CDR3 runs 15 residues. The germline gives CDR1 SEHNR, CDR2 FQNEAQ (reference sequence). The V and J ends lost 4 bases and 4 bases respectively, with 11 bases between them. This chain's CDR3 is CASSSPSTGANVLTF. The DNA of the CDR3 is TGTGCCAGCAGCTCCCCTTCCACAGGGGCCAACGTCCTGACTTTC.

The chain links TRBV9 to TRBJ1-3; 8 bases align to TRBD1. Germline values: CDR1 SGDLS, CDR2 YYNGEE. Losses at the gene ends were 4 bases for V and 8 bases for J; bases not matched to a gene: 17. The CDR3 sequence is 17 residues long. For the CDR3, the DNA is TGTGCCAGCAGCCCCCACTTACAGGGGGACGATCCAGACACCATATATTTT. Amino acids: CASSPHLQGDDPDTIYF.

The chain joins TRBV24-1 to TRBJ2-3; 9 positions agree with TRBD1. CDR3 length equals 16 residues. Trimming cost V 5 bases and J 2 bases; bases outside gene matches: 7. Germline assignment: CDR1 KGHDR and CDR2 SFDVKD. The CDR3 reads CATSGDRERDTDTQYF. CDR3 DNA: TGTGCCACCAGTGGGGACAGGGAACGGGACACAGATACGCAGTATTTT.

The chain employs TRBV7-6 and TRBJ2-2, with 8 nucleotides matching TRBD1. The CDR3 has 15 residues. Per the germline V gene, CDR1 is SGHVS and CDR2 is FNYEAQ. J lost 2 bases, V lost 5 bases, and 4 bases had no gene match. CDR3 sequence reads: CASSPTGVNTGELFF. The CDR3 bases are TGTGCCAGCAGCCCGACAGGGGTCAACACCGGGGAGCTGTTTTTT.

This chain joins TRBV7-3 and TRBJ1-3; D gene uncertain. Germline V gene data show CDR1 as SGHTA and CDR2 as FQGTGA. Trimming took off 0 bases at V and 3 bases at J, with 3 bases between the two ends. CDR3 length: 13 residues. The CDR3 protein is CASSLTHGNTIYF. DNA of the CDR3: TGTGCCAGCAGCTTAACCCATGGAAACACCATATATTTT. Together with reference TRBV7-3 and TRBJ1-3, the CDR3 gives the full variable domain: GAGVSQTPSNKVTEKGKYVELRCDPISGHTALYWYRQSLGQGPEFLIYFQGTGAADDSGLPNDRFFAVRPEGSVSTLKIQRTERGDSAVYLCASSLTHGNTIYFGEGSWLTVV.

The chain joins TRBV24-1 to TRBJ1-1, with TRBD1 identical over 7 bases. The CDR3 is 11 residues long. Germline-derived CDR1 and CDR2 are KGHDR and SFDVKD. V was clipped by 7 bases and J by 7 bases; unmatched bases: 2. In DNA form, the CDR3 reads TGTGCCACCAGGGGGGACAGTGAAGCTTTCTTT. Translated, it gives CATRGDSEAFF.

The rearrangement joins TRBV5-5 to TRBJ1-1; no reliable D call. V lost 2 bases to trimming and J lost 0 bases, with 11 bases between them. The CDR3 extends over 15 amino acids. Germline CDR1 reads SGHKS; CDR2 reads YYEKEE (reference sequence). The CDR3 reads CASSFYPRLNTEAFF. The CDR3 nucleotides are TGTGCCAGCAGCTTCTATCCGCGGTTGAACACTGAAGCTTTCTTT.

The rearrangement links TRBV6-1 to TRBJ1-1; 7 bases line up with TRBD1. The CDR3 loop spans 16 amino acids. Germline V gene sequence: CDR1 MNHNS, CDR2 SASEGT. V gave up 0 bases and J gave up 5 bases; unmatched junction bases: 9. Here the CDR3 DNA reads TGTGCCAGCAGTGAAGCGGCGAAGGCAGGGGGTACTGAAGCTTTCTTT. Protein sequence: CASSEAAKAGGTEAFF.

This chain links TRBV12-5 with TRBJ2-5, with a possible D match to TRBD2 (5 bases). There are 16 residues in the CDR3. Trimming removed 4 bases from V and 2 bases from J, with 17 bases in between. Germline V gene lookup returns CDR1 LGHNT and CDR2 FRNRAP. The CDR3 bases are TGTGCTAGTGGTTCTCACCGGGGAGCTGGGCAAGAGACCCAGTACTTC. It translates to CASGSHRGAGQETQYF.

The rearrangement links TRBV9 to TRBJ1-2, with D perhaps matching TRBD1 (6 bases). In germline, CDR1 is SGDLS, CDR2 YYNGEE. Between the trimmed V and J ends, which lost 3 bases and 3 bases, there was a span of 21 bases. This CDR3 comprises 17 residues. CDR3 amino acids: CASSGQGTPRDDYGYTF. The CDR3 coding sequence is TGTGCCAGCAGCGGCCAGGGGACCCCCAGAGATGACTATGGCTACACCTTC.

V gene TRBV7-2 combines with J gene TRBJ2-3; 8 bases agree with TRBD2. The CDR3 spans 16 residues. V dropped 6 bases and J dropped 4; count of bases not matched to a gene: 12. Germline loops: CDR1 SGHTA, CDR2 FQGNSA. CDR3 protein: CASSSAGTSRSDTQYF. The DNA of the CDR3 is TGTGCCAGCAGTTCCGCCGGGACTAGTAGGTCAGATACGCAGTATTTT. The full variable domain, with the rest looked up from reference TRBV7-2 and TRBJ2-3, is GAGVSQSPSNKVTEKGKDVELRCDPISGHTALYWYRQSLGQGLEFLIYFQGNSAPDKSGLPSDRFSAERTGGSVSTLTIQRTQQEDSAVYLCASSSAGTSRSDTQYFGPGTRLTVL.

This chain links TRBV5-6 with TRBJ2-2; 7 nucleotides match TRBD1. The CDR3 contains 14 residues. The germline CDR1 and CDR2 sequences are SGHDT and YYEEEE. Trimming at V came to 5 bases and at J to 6 bases, leaving 7 bases not matched to a gene. Written as DNA, the CDR3 is TGTGCCAGCAGTGCGCAGGGGGAGCCCGGGGAGCTGTTTTTT. Its translation is CASSAQGEPGELFF.

J is TRBJ2-7 and V is TRBV29-1; 7 bases fit TRBD1. The CDR3 loop spans 12 amino acids. Germline CDR1 SQVTM, CDR2 ANQGSEA. The junction had 4 bases not matched to a gene; V was cut back by 6 bases and J by 2 bases. The CDR3 DNA sequence: TGCAGCGTCCAGGGGGATACCTACGAGCAGTACTTC. Amino acids: CSVQGDTYEQYF.

The gene calls are TRBV20-1 and TRBJ1-2, with 7 bases that match TRBD1. There are 11 residues in the CDR3. Trimming took 6 bases from V and 7 from J; bases not matched to a gene: 5. The germline CDR1 and CDR2 sequences are DFQATT and SNEGSKA (reference sequence). The DNA for the CDR3 is TGCAGTGCCGAGACAGGGCTTGGCTACACCTTC. This encodes CSAETGLGYTF.

This sequence joins TRBV9 and TRBJ1-4, with D uncertain. The CDR3 spans 16 residues. Trimming removed 4 bases from V and 8 bases from J, with 21 bases in between. Germline CDR1 and CDR2: SGDLS and YYNGEE. The chain's CDR3 is CASSSLGLPVGEKLFF. CDR3 coding DNA: TGTGCCAGCAGCTCCCTCGGACTGCCGGTAGGGGAAAAACTGTTTTTT.

The CDR3 is CASSVVAGGRTGELFF. DNA for the CDR3: TGTGCCAGCAGCGTAGTAGCGGGGGGGCGCACCGGGGAGCTGTTTTTT. This chain links TRBV9 with TRBJ2-2; 11 bases match TRBD2. After removal of 0 bases from V and 4 bases from J, the junction contained 2 bases not matched to a gene. Germline assignment: CDR1 SGDLS and CDR2 YYNGEE. This CDR3 has 16 residues. Variable domain in full (rest from reference TRBV9 and TRBJ2-2): DSGVTQTPKHLITATGQRVTLRCSPRSGDLSVYWYQQSLDQGLQFLIQYYNGEERAKGNILERFSAQQFPDLHSELNLSSLELGDSALYFCASSVVAGGRTGELFFGEGSRLTVL.

The gene calls are TRBV19 and TRBJ1-4; 7 bases fit TRBD1. Germline V gene data show CDR1 as LNHDA and CDR2 as SQIVND (reference sequence). V gave up 1 base and J gave up 4 bases; unmatched junction bases: 3. The CDR3 totals 15 residues. As DNA, the CDR3 is TGTGCCAGTAGTATAGGGACAGGCCTTAATGAAAAACTGTTTTTT. Translation gives CASSIGTGLNEKLFF.

The V gene is TRBV7-2, the J gene TRBJ2-7, with D possibly TRBD2 on 5 matching bases. The CDR3 spans 12 residues. V lost 5 bases and J lost 5, with 10 bases in between. The germline CDR1 and CDR2 sequences are SGHTA and FQGNSA. The CDR3 nucleotides read TGTGCCAGCAGCCGGACTTTCCACGAGCAGTACTTC. Translated, it gives CASSRTFHEQYF.

The chain employs TRBV9 and TRBJ1-2; a weak D match, TRBD1 (5 bases). The germline V gene encodes CDR1 SGDLS and CDR2 YYNGEE. V was clipped by 3 bases and J by 0 bases, with 12 bases between them. The CDR3 runs 15 residues. The CDR3 coding sequence is TGTGCCAGCAGCGAACAGGACGGTGCTAACTATGGCTACACCTTC. This sequence encodes CASSEQDGANYGYTF. The full variable domain, completed using reference TRBV9 and TRBJ1-2, is DSGVTQTPKHLITATGQRVTLRCSPRSGDLSVYWYQQSLDQGLQFLIQYYNGEERAKGNILERFSAQQFPDLHSELNLSSLELGDSALYFCASSEQDGANYGYTFGSGTRLTVV.

In its sample, this clone was seen once. The J gene is TRBJ2-3, the V gene TRBV2; D is ambiguous. The CDR3 runs 14 residues. V shed 2 bases and J shed 2 bases, with 8 bases lying between them. The germline CDR1 and CDR2 sequences are SNHLY and FYNNEI. CDR3 DNA sequence: TGTGCCAGCAGTGAAAGGCAGGTCACAGATACGCAGTATTTT. It codes for CASSERQVTDTQYF.